Below are 31 T cell receptor beta chains sequenced from a single sample in a study of radiation and T cells in renal cell carcinoma. Time point specified: baseline pretreatment blood. Described treatment: 15 Gy SBRT to primary tumor, nephrectomy 4 weeks later. Clones were read by immunoSEQ multiplex PCR, and TCRdb kept only the in-frame ones, dropping some. The sample records approximately 150,000 clones, roughly 90% being singletons. The sequenced sample was blood, obtained from a patient whose treatment included radiotherapy and nephrectomy. The receptors come from a woman aged 70-85 years with renal cell carcinoma.

V is TRBV5-4 and J is TRBJ1-1, with 10 bases matching TRBD1. After removal of 5 bases from V and 2 bases from J, the junction contained 18 bases not matched to a gene. This CDR3 has 19 amino acids. CDR1 SGHNT and CDR2 YYREEE come from the germline V gene (reference sequence). The CDR3 reads CASSKGPPGQGRGNTEAFF. The CDR3 DNA is TGTGCCAGCAGTAAAGGTCCACCGGGACAGGGGAGGGGAAACACTGAAGCTTTCTTT. The full variable domain, its missing parts supplied by reference TRBV5-4 and TRBJ1-1, is ETGVTQSPTHLIKTRGQQVTLRCSSQSGHNTVSWYQQALGQGPQFIFQYYREEENGRGNFPPRFSGLQFPNYSSELNVNALELDDSALYLCASSKGPPGQGRGNTEAFFGQGTRLTVV.

This sequence joins TRBV27 and TRBJ1-6; D gene unclear. V lost 3 bases and J lost 7, with 10 bases in between. Germline assignment: CDR1 MNHEY and CDR2 SMNVEV (reference sequence). This CDR3 is 14 amino acids long. This chain's CDR3 is CASSLLRWNSPLHF. CDR3 nucleotide sequence: TGTGCCAGCAGTTTGCTGAGGTGGAATTCACCCCTCCACTTT.

This chain uses TRBV10-3 with TRBJ2-3; D ambiguous. Looked up from germline, CDR1 is ENHRY and CDR2 is SYGVKD. V was trimmed by 3 bases and J by 4 bases, leaving 8 bases between them. The CDR3 is 13 residues long. CDR3 sequence: CAISEGRPDTQYF. CDR3 sequence (DNA): TGTGCCATCAGTGAAGGGCGACCAGATACGCAGTATTTT.

The J gene is TRBJ2-7, the V gene TRBV5-6; 9 nucleotides match TRBD1. The CDR3 spans 15 residues. Germline lookup yields CDR1 SGHDT and CDR2 YYEEEE. V lost 3 bases to trimming and J lost 3 bases; unmatched junction nucleotides: 7. This CDR3 is CASSSDRDRVYEQYF. CDR3 DNA: TGTGCCAGCAGCTCGGACCGGGACAGGGTCTACGAGCAGTACTTC.

The rearrangement joins TRBV25-1 to TRBJ1-4; 9 bases line up with TRBD1. This CDR3 is 15 amino acids long. Trimming at V came to 8 bases and at J to 5 bases, leaving 9 bases not matched to a gene. CDR1 is MGHDK and CDR2 is SYGVNS in the germline V gene. This chain's CDR3 is CASRPPGTGNEKLFF. The CDR3 coding sequence is TGTGCCAGCCGCCCCCCCGGGACAGGGAATGAAAAACTGTTTTTT.

V gene TRBV21-1 combines with J gene TRBJ2-7; TRBD1, the table's D call, lacks a check against the DNA. TRBV21-1 is shown as a pseudogene. The CDR3 loop spans 15 amino acids. Here the CDR3 reads CASSKNSLKPYEQYF. In nucleotides, the CDR3 is TGTGCCAGCAGCAAAAACAGTCTCAAACCCTACGAGCAGTACTTC.

This clone was seen a single time. The chain employs TRBV5-5 and TRBJ1-2; a weak D match, TRBD1 (6 bases). This CDR3 has 14 residues. Trimming took 0 bases from V and 4 from J, leaving 10 bases between them. Germline values: CDR1 SGHKS, CDR2 YYEKEE (reference sequence). The CDR3 protein is CASSLAGAAYGYTF. CDR3 coding DNA: TGTGCCAGCAGCTTGGCGGGGGCTGCCTATGGCTACACCTTC. Full variable domain (remainder filled in from reference TRBV5-5 and TRBJ1-2): DAGVTQSPTHLIKTRGQQVTLRCSPISGHKSVSWYQQVLGQGPQFIFQYYEKEERGRGNFPDRFSARQFPNYSSELNVNALLLGDSALYLCASSLAGAAYGYTFGSGTRLTVV.

The V call is TRBV4-1, the J call TRBJ2-7, with TRBD2 matching 8 bases. Trimming removed 0 bases from V and 6 bases from J; junction bases left unmatched: 13. The germline gives CDR1 MGHRA, CDR2 YSYEKL. This CDR3 has 17 amino acids. CDR3 loop: CASSQESTPGLGSEQYF. The CDR3, as DNA: TGCGCCAGCAGCCAAGAAAGTACACCGGGACTAGGTAGCGAGCAGTACTTC.

The chain employs TRBV7-2 and TRBJ1-5; no definite D call. Germline-derived CDR1 and CDR2 are SGHTA and FQGNSA. V lost 5 bases and J 2 bases, leaving 10 bases between the germline ends. This CDR3 has 14 amino acids. CDR3 residues: CASSLRVGNQPQHF. CDR3 in DNA: TGTGCCAGCAGCCTCCGGGTCGGCAATCAGCCCCAGCATTTT.

This clone showed up just once. This sequence joins TRBV4-3 and TRBJ2-1; D possibly corresponds to TRBD2 (6 bases). This CDR3 comprises 17 residues. The V gene's germline CDR1 is LGHNA and CDR2 YSLEER. The germline V and J ends were trimmed by 0 bases and 5 bases, with 17 bases remaining between them. CDR3 protein: CASSQDRTATGDNEQFF. In DNA form, the CDR3 reads TGCGCCAGCAGCCAAGATCGAACGGCGACGGGAGACAATGAGCAGTTCTTC.

V usage is TRBV4-3 and J usage is TRBJ1-4; D is ambiguous. This CDR3 is 15 amino acids long. The V gene's germline CDR1 is LGHNA and CDR2 YSLEER. Between the trimmed V and J ends, which lost 0 bases and 2 bases, there was a span of 7 bases. CDR3 amino acids: CASSQESITNEKLFF. The CDR3 nucleotides read TGCGCCAGCAGCCAAGAGTCGATTACTAATGAAAAACTGTTTTTT.

The CDR3 DNA reads as TGTGCCAGCAGCCCCCGGGAGTTCACAGATACGCAGTATTTT. This translates into CASSPREFTDTQYF. The rearrangement joins TRBV7-2 to TRBJ2-3, with D perhaps TRBD2 (6 bases). The germline V gene encodes CDR1 SGHTA and CDR2 FQGNSA. CDR3 size: 14 residues. Trimming stripped 5 bases from V and 2 bases from J, with 11 bases between.

This clone was seen just once. The chain has TRBV18 and TRBJ1-6; TRBD1 matches at 8 bases. Trimming removed 2 bases from V and 9 bases from J; junction bases left unmatched: 9. CDR1 is KGHSH, CDR2 LQKENI, per germline. The CDR3 is 16 residues long. The CDR3 region is CASSPKAGGASSPLHF. CDR3 sequence (DNA): TGTGCCAGCTCACCAAAGGCAGGGGGCGCGAGTTCACCCCTCCACTTT.

The genes are TRBV18 and TRBJ1-2, with D possibly TRBD1 on 6 matching bases. CDR3 length equals 16 residues. Germline CDR1 and CDR2: KGHSH and LQKENI. With 2 bases removed from V and 7 bases from J, the gap between germline ends came to 20 bases. The CDR3 region has the DNA TGTGCCAGCTCACCATTCGGACAGACTTTAAAAGGTGGCTACACCTTC. The encoded protein is CASSPFGQTLKGGYTF.

The rearrangement joins TRBV14 to TRBJ1-3; 8 bases map to TRBD1. CDR3 length: 15 amino acids. The germline V gene has CDR1 SGHDN and CDR2 FVKESK. With 6 bases clipped from V and 0 bases from J, the junction kept 4 bases outside the gene matches. This chain's CDR3 is CASSHRGGSGNTIYF. DNA for the CDR3: TGTGCCAGCAGTCACAGGGGGGGCTCTGGAAACACCATATATTTT.

The CDR3 DNA reads TGTGCCAGCTCCTCCCGCCAGGGAAGCAATCAGCCCCAGCATTTT. Translated, it gives CASSSRQGSNQPQHF. This rearrangement joins TRBV18 to TRBJ1-5; D is perhaps TRBD1 (5 bases). Germline V gives CDR1 KGHSH, CDR2 LQKENI. Trimming removed 6 bases from V and 1 base from J, with 13 bases in between. The CDR3 extends over 15 amino acids.

The V gene is TRBV28, the J gene TRBJ2-3; 11 bases align to TRBD2. Germline V gives CDR1 MDHEN, CDR2 SYDVKM. This CDR3 has 17 residues. The V and J ends lost 5 bases and 5 bases, in that order; junction bases with no gene match: 12. The CDR3 region is CASSASIAGGPRDTQYF. The CDR3, as DNA: TGTGCCAGCAGTGCATCAATAGCGGGGGGGCCTAGAGATACGCAGTATTTT. The full variable domain, its missing parts supplied by reference TRBV28 and TRBJ2-3, is DVKVTQSSRYLVKRTGEKVFLECVQDMDHENMFWYRQDPGLGLRLIYFSYDVKMKEKGDIPEGYSVSREKKERFSLILESASTNQTSMYLCASSASIAGGPRDTQYFGPGTRLTVL.

This chain joins TRBV18 and TRBJ2-3, with 12 bases matching TRBD2. CDR3 length: 16 residues. Trimming at V came to 5 bases and at J to 6 bases, leaving 9 bases not matched to a gene. Germline CDR1 and CDR2: KGHSH and LQKENI. CDR3 loop: CASSSQTSGGSDTQYF. The CDR3 DNA follows: TGTGCCAGCTCATCCCAGACTAGCGGGGGATCGGATACGCAGTATTTT.

The CDR3 loop is CAWSTLREGAGGNTIYF. The CDR3 DNA follows: TGTGCCTGGAGTACCCTTCGTGAGGGCGCGGGTGGAAACACCATATATTTT. The genes are TRBV30 and TRBJ1-3; D gene unclear. CDR3 length: 17 amino acids. The V gene's germline CDR1 is GTSNPN and CDR2 SVGIG (reference sequence). Trimming removed 2 bases at V and 3 bases at J, with 20 bases between. Complete variable domain (other parts from reference TRBV30 and TRBJ1-3): SQTIHQWPATLVQPVGSPLSLECTVEGTSNPNLYWYRQAAGRGLQLLFYSVGIGQISSEVPQNLSASRPQDRQFILSSKKLLLSDSGFYLCAWSTLREGAGGNTIYFGEGSWLTVV.

The chain uses TRBV5-1 and TRBJ2-1; possibly TRBD1 for D (6 bases). This CDR3 is built from 14 residues. CDR1 is SGHRS and CDR2 is YFSETQ in the germline V gene. V was cut by 0 bases and J by 6 bases, with 10 bases left in between. For the CDR3, the DNA is TGCGCCAGCAGCTTGGTATCACAGGGCAATGAGCAGTTCTTC. Translated: CASSLVSQGNEQFF.

On this clone: Other DNA sequences in this specimen translate into the identical CDR3. The V call is TRBV29-1, the J call TRBJ1-1, with D unclear. The germline CDR1 and CDR2 sequences are SQVTM and ANQGSEA. This CDR3 is 13 amino acids long. V lost 7 bases to trimming and J lost 0 bases, with 12 bases between them. CDR3 DNA sequence: TGCAGCGCCTCCCCCATACTGAACACTGAAGCTTTCTTT. Its protein product is CSASPILNTEAFF.

The chain links TRBV25-1 to TRBJ2-7; maybe TRBD1 (5 bases). V lost 4 bases and J 3 bases, leaving 10 bases between the germline ends. The CDR3 spans 13 residues. Germline values: CDR1 MGHDK, CDR2 SYGVNS. CDR3 coding DNA: TGTGCCAGCAGTGTCGGCAGGGACTACGAGCAGTACTTC. Its protein product is CASSVGRDYEQYF.

This chain joins TRBV5-1 and TRBJ2-5; D might be TRBD1 or TRBD2, each matching 5 bases. V lost 4 bases to trimming and J lost 1 base, with 14 bases between them. Germline CDR1 reads SGHRS; CDR2 reads YFSETQ. The length of the CDR3 is 15 residues. CDR3 region: CASSLGTGLQETQYF. Written as DNA, the CDR3 is TGCGCCAGCAGCCTGGGGACCGGGCTCCAAGAGACCCAGTACTTC.

The chain carries TRBV4-3 and TRBJ1-5; no firm D call. Germline loops: CDR1 LGHNA, CDR2 YSLEER. V was pared by 0 bases and J by 3 bases, with 12 bases between. The CDR3 loop spans 16 amino acids. CDR3 bases: TGCGCCAGCAGCCAAGATTTTAGGGCGTACAATCAGCCCCAGCATTTT. Translating gives CASSQDFRAYNQPQHF.

The chain links TRBV6-1 to TRBJ2-2; D gene unclear. Trimming left V 8 bases short and J 6 bases short, with 7 bases between. This CDR3 contains 11 residues. Germline V gene sequence: CDR1 MNHNS, CDR2 SASEGT. In nucleotides, the CDR3 is TGTGCCAGCTACAGTGCCGGGGAGCTGTTTTTT. Translated: CASYSAGELFF.

This clone was seen a single time. The chain carries TRBV5-1 and TRBJ2-2; possibly TRBD1 for D (5 bases). Germline assignment: CDR1 SGHRS and CDR2 YFSETQ. The length of the CDR3 is 14 residues. Trimming pared 3 bases from V and 3 bases from J, leaving 9 bases between. The CDR3 here is CASSSKGDTGELFF. The DNA of the CDR3 is TGCGCCAGCAGCTCGAAAGGGGACACCGGGGAGCTGTTTTTT. The full variable domain, completed using reference TRBV5-1 and TRBJ2-2, is KAGVTQTPRYLIKTRGQQVTLSCSPISGHRSVSWYQQTPGQGLQFLFEYFSETQRNKGNFPGRFSGRQFSNSRSEMNVSTLELGDSALYLCASSSKGDTGELFFGEGSRLTVL.

The chain recombines TRBV12-5 with TRBJ1-5; D is ambiguous. The germline gives CDR1 LGHNT, CDR2 FRNRAP. The CDR3 contains 12 residues. The germline V and J ends were trimmed by 3 bases and 5 bases, with 5 bases remaining between them. Here the CDR3 reads CASGFGDQPQHF. CDR3 nucleotides: TGTGCTAGTGGTTTCGGGGATCAGCCCCAGCATTTT.

The chain joins TRBV6-1 to TRBJ1-2, with 7 bases that match TRBD1. J was trimmed by 5 bases and V by 8 bases; bases with no gene match: 5. The germline CDR1 and CDR2 sequences are MNHNS and SASEGT. The CDR3 spans 12 residues. In DNA form, the CDR3 reads TGTGCCAGCTTCCTACAGGGGTATGGCTACACCTTC. Amino acid sequence: CASFLQGYGYTF.

This chain joins TRBV19 and TRBJ2-2; 7 bases are a match to TRBD2. Trimming cost V 3 bases and J 1 base; bases outside gene matches: 5. The germline CDR1 and CDR2 sequences are LNHDA and SQIVND (reference sequence). CDR3 size: 16 residues. CDR3 protein: CASSIGIAGNTGELFF. The CDR3 bases are TGTGCCAGTAGTATTGGGATAGCGGGGAACACCGGGGAGCTGTTTTTT.

This clone showed up just once. The chain uses TRBV9 and TRBJ1-1, with unresolved D. V shed 1 base and J shed 6 bases, with 10 bases lying between them. The CDR3 loop spans 13 amino acids. Germline CDR1 is SGDLS and CDR2 is YYNGEE. CDR3 nucleotide sequence: TGTGCCAGCAGCGTAAATTATAGGTCTGAAGCTTTCTTT. As protein: CASSVNYRSEAFF.

Many counts were recorded for this clone. The same CDR3 is also encoded by other DNA sequences in this sample. The chain recombines TRBV20-1 with TRBJ1-1, with D hard to call. The CDR3 extends over 11 amino acids. From germline, CDR1 is DFQATT and CDR2 SNEGSKA (reference sequence). Trimming removed 5 bases at V and 5 bases at J, with 9 bases between. This chain's CDR3 is CSAFRETEAFF. The CDR3, as DNA: TGCAGTGCTTTTCGGGAGACTGAAGCTTTCTTT.